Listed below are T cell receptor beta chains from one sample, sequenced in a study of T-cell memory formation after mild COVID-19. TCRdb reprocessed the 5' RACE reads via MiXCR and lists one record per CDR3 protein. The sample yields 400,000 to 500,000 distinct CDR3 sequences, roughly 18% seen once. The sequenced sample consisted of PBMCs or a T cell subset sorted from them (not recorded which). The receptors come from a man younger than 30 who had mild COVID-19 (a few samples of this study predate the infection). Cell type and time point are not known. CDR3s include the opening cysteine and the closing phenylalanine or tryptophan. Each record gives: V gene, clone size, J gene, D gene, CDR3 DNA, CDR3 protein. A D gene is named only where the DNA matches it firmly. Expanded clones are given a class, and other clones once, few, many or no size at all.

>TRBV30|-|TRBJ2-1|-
TGTGCCTGGAGTGGTCACAGCCTCATCGATGAGCAGTTCTTC
CAWSGHSLIDEQFF
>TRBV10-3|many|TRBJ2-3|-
TGTGCCATCAGTGGCCTGGCAGATACGCAGTATTTT
CAISGLADTQYF
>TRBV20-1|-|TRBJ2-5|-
TGCAGTGCTACCACGCACCTGGGCGTCGGTTATGAGACCCAGTACTTC
CSATTHLGVGYETQYF
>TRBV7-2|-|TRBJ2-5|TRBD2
TGTGCCAGCAGTTACTCACTAGCGGGGGGGTGGGAGACCCAGTACTTC
CASSYSLAGGWETQYF
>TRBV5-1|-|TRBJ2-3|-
TGCGCCAGCAGCTCTCCAGGCGCGAGAAGCACAGATACGCAGTATTTT
CASSSPGARSTDTQYF
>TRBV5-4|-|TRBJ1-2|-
TGTGCCAGCAGCTTGTCGTCCCATAACTATGGCTACACCTTC
CASSLSSHNYGYTF
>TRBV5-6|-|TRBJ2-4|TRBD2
TGTGCCAGCAGCTATAGCGGGGGACCTCAGTACTTC
CASSYSGGPQYF
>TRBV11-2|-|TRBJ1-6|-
TGTGCCAGCAGCGAATTCAGGAAAACACCCCTCCACTTT
CASSEFRKTPLHF
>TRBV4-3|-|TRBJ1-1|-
TGCGCCAGCAGCCAAGTCACAGGAAGAGGGACTGAAGCTTTCTTT
CASSQVTGRGTEAFF
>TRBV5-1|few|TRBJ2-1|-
TGCGCCAGCAGTCGCTCCGGGACCCACGACAATGAGCAGTTCTTC
CASSRSGTHDNEQFF
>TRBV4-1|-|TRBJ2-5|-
TGCGCCAGCAGCCCCTTGCCAGGGGAAGAGACCCAGTACTTC
CASSPLPGEETQYF
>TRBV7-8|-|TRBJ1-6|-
TGTGCCAGCAGCTTTCCCGGGCTTAGGTTGAGCTCCTATAATTCACCCCTCCACTTT
CASSFPGLRLSSYNSPLHF
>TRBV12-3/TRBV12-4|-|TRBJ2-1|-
TGTGCCAGCAGTTTACTGAGCGGAAGCTCCTACAATGAGCAGTTCTTC
CASSLLSGSSYNEQFF
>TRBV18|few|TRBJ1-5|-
TGTGCCAGCTCGCCCACAGGGAGTGGCAATCAGCCCCAGCATTTT
CASSPTGSGNQPQHF
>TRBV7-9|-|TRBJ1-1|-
TGTGCCAGCAGCTTTCCTGGATCTGAAGCTTTCTTT
CASSFPGSEAFF
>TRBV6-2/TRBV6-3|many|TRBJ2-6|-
TGTGCCAGCAGTTACAGACAGTCTGGGGCCAACGTCCTGACTTTC
CASSYRQSGANVLTF
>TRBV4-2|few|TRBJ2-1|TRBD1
TGTGCCAGCAGCCTTATCCATGGACAGGGAAGCTCCTACAATGAGCAGTTCTTC
CASSLIHGQGSSYNEQFF
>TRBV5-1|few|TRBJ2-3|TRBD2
TGCGCCAGCAGCCCGTCTTCTCCTAGCGGGGGTTATAGCACAGATACGCAGTATTTT
CASSPSSPSGGYSTDTQYF
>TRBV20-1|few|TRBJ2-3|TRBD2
TGCAGTGCTAGCCATGGTAGCGGGGGGCCCAGGGATACGCAGTATTTT
CSASHGSGGPRDTQYF
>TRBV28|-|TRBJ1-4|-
TGTGCCAGCAGAAACGGAGGGGCTGAAAAACTGTTTTTT
CASRNGGAEKLFF
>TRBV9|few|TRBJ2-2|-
TGTGCCAGCAGCGTCGAACTAGCAAGCACCGGGGAGCTGTTTTTT
CASSVELASTGELFF
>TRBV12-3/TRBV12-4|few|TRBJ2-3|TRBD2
TGTGCCAGCAGTGGGACTAGCGGGGGAGCAGATACGCAGTATTTT
CASSGTSGGADTQYF
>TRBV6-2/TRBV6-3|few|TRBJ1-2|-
TGTGCCAGCAGCCGTACCGGGCGCCGGAACTATGGCTACACCTTC
CASSRTGRRNYGYTF
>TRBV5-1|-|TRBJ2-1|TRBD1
TGCGCCAGCAGCTTGGTAGTAGGGGGCGATGAGCAGTTCTTC
CASSLVVGGDEQFF
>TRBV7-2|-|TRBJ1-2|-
TGTGCCAGCAGCTTAGCGCCGGGCCTCTCCTCCGGCTACACCTTC
CASSLAPGLSSGYTF
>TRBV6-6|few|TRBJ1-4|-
TGTGCCAGCAGTACCGCACAGGCGGGAGGCGAAAAACTGTTTTTT
CASSTAQAGGEKLFF
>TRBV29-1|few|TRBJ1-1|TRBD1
TGCAGCGCAAATACAGGGGTTTGGACTGAAGCTTTCTTT
CSANTGVWTEAFF
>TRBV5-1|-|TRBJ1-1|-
TGCGCCAGCAGCTATCCGGGTCGCATGAACACTGAAGCTTTCTTT
CASSYPGRMNTEAFF
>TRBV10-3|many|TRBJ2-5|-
TGTGCCATCAGTGATGGGTTAACCCAGTACTTC
CAISDGLTQYF
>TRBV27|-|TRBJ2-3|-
TGTGCCAGCAGTTTTTGGGCCAGACGGGCAGATACGCAGTATTTT
CASSFWARRADTQYF
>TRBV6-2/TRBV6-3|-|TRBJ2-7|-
TGTGCCAGCAGTTATTCCGGGGGACCTTCCTACGAGCAGTACTTC
CASSYSGGPSYEQYF
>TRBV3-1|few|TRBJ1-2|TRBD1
TGTGCCAGCAGCCAAGGGCTCCAGGGGGCCTATGGCTACACCTTC
CASSQGLQGAYGYTF
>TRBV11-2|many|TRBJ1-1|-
TGTGCCAGCAGCTTAGAGTTTGGAAAAATGAACACTGAAGCTTTCTTT
CASSLEFGKMNTEAFF
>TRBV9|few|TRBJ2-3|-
TGTGCCAGCAGCGTAAGGGATACGCAGTATTTT
CASSVRDTQYF
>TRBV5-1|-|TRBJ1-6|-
TGCGCCAGCAGCTTGGAGGCCAGCCCAATGTCACCCCTCCACTTT
CASSLEASPMSPLHF
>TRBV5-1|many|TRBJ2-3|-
TGCGCCAGCAGCCTGGGTCGAGGGGCCCGTACAGATACGCAGTATTTT
CASSLGRGARTDTQYF
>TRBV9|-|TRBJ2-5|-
TGTGCCAGCAGCGCCTCTGGGGGGGCCGGGGTAGCAAAGACCCAGTACTTC
CASSASGGAGVAKTQYF
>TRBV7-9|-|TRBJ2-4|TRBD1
TGTGCCAGCAGCCAAAATCGACAGGGGCGCATCCATAAAAACATTCAGTACTTC
CASSQNRQGRIHKNIQYF
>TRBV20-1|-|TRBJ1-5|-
TGCAGTGCACAAAGGACCGGTAGCAATCAGCCCCAGCATTTT
CSAQRTGSNQPQHF
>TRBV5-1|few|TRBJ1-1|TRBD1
TGCGCCAGCAGCCTAGGACAGGGGGCGATGAATGATGAAGCTTTCTTT
CASSLGQGAMNDEAFF
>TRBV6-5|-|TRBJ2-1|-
TGTGCCAGCAGTCGCCCGACAGGAGGGAGCTCCTACAATGAGCAGTTCTTC
CASSRPTGGSSYNEQFF
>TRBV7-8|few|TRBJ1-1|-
TGTGCCAGCAGCCTCGGCAGACAGGTGGCTTTCTTT
CASSLGRQVAFF
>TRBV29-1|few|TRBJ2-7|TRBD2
TGCAGCGTTTCCACTAGCGGGGGGCCCAACGAGCAGTACTTC
CSVSTSGGPNEQYF
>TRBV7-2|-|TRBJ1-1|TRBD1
TGTGCCAGCAGTGCCGGGACAGGGGGCTTCTGGACTGAAGCTTTCTTT
CASSAGTGGFWTEAFF
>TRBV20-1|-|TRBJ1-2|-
TGCAGTGCTAGAGATGAAGGAAACGGGAACTATGGCTACACCTTC
CSARDEGNGNYGYTF
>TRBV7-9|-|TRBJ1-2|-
TGTGCCAGCAGCTTAGGAGAGGCATACTATGGCTACACCTTC
CASSLGEAYYGYTF
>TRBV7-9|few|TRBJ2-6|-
TGTGCCAGCAGCTTTGTGCTCGGGGGCGGCGACTCTGGGGCCAACGTCCTGACTTTC
CASSFVLGGGDSGANVLTF
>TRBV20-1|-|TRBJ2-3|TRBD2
TGCAGTGCTAGGGGAGGTCAGCGCGGGGGGGCCTCGACAGATACGCAGTATTTT
CSARGGQRGGASTDTQYF
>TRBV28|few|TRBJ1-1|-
TGTGCCAGCAGTGCAGGGAGTGGGGAAGCTTTCTTT
CASSAGSGEAFF
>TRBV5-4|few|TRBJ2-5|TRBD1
TGTGCCAGCAGCTCTAAACAGGGGGCTTGGGAGACCCAGTACTTC
CASSSKQGAWETQYF
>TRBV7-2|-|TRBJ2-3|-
TGTGCCAGCAGCTTATTAATTGGTGGTACGCAGTATTTT
CASSLLIGGTQYF
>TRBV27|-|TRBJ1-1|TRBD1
TGTGCCAGCAGTTTAATCGGACAGGGGATGAACACTGAAGCTTTCTTT
CASSLIGQGMNTEAFF
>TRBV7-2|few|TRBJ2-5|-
TGTGCCAGCGGGTCGGGACGCCAGACCCAGTACTTC
CASGSGRQTQYF
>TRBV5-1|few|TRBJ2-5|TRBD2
TGCGCCAGCAGTGGTAGGGCTAGCGGGAACCAAGAGACCCAGTACTTC
CASSGRASGNQETQYF
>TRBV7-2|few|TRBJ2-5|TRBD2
TGTGCCAGCAGCCAAGCTAGCGGGGGGGCCGGTGAGACCCAGTACTTC
CASSQASGGAGETQYF
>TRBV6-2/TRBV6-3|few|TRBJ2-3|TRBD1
TGTGCCAGCAGTCGGGACAGGGTTGCAGGTAGTACGCAGTATTTT
CASSRDRVAGSTQYF